The rows below give T cell receptor beta chains drawn from one sample of a study of OX40 agonist ivuxolimab in advanced cancers. The protocol was immunoSEQ multiplex PCR, while the TCRdb copy is restricted to in-frame clones and leaves out a portion. The sample carries around 69,000 clones, around 83% recorded once. The specimen comprised CD4+ or CD8+ T cells sorted from blood, sampled in a trial of the OX40 agonist ivuxolimab. These receptors all come from an adult with an advanced solid tumor such as melanoma, head and neck, liver or kidney cancer. The CDR3 runs from the conserved cysteine through the conserved F or W. A D gene is named only where the DNA matches it firmly. Clone size is shown for a subset of rows, as once, few, many or a class of expanded clone.

d_call j_call clone_size v_call cdr3_nt cdr3_aa
TRBD2 TRBJ2-1 . TRBV29-1 TGCAGCGTTGCCGGGGCTGGCGGGGGTAAAGTAGTTGAGCAGTTCTTC CSVAGAGGGKVVEQFF
TRBD1 TRBJ2-1 . TRBV7-9 TGTGCCAGCAGCTTAGGGGCCCCAACCGGACAGGCCCACAATGAGCAGTTCTTC CASSLGAPTGQAHNEQFF
. TRBJ2-7 . TRBV28 TGTGCCAGCAGTCCTCAGGGTTCCCATTTCTCCTACGAGCAGTACTTC CASSPQGSHFSYEQYF
. TRBJ1-1 . TRBV4-3 TGCGCCAGCAGCCAGTTATCAGGGTCCAGGACTGAAGCTTTCTTT CASSQLSGSRTEAFF
. TRBJ2-4 once TRBV27 TGTGCCAGCAGTTTCGGACAGGGAGGGGACATTCAGTACTTC CASSFGQGGDIQYF
. TRBJ1-1 . TRBV28 TGTGCCAGCAGTTTCCGCAGGGCCCGTAATATGAACACTGAAGCTTTCTTT CASSFRRARNMNTEAFF
. TRBJ2-2 . TRBV7-2 TGTGCCAGCAGCTTCACCGCTCCTAGCGCCAACACCGGGGAGCTGTTTTTT CASSFTAPSANTGELFF
. TRBJ2-1 . TRBV28 TGTGCCAGCAGTTTCTGGGAGTTTGAGCAGTTCTTC CASSFWEFEQFF
. TRBJ2-1 . TRBV14 TGTGCCAGCAGACAAAGCGGAGAACCAGAGTACAATGAGCAGTTCTTC CASRQSGEPEYNEQFF
TRBD1 TRBJ1-5 . TRBV28 TGTGCCAGCAGTGCGGGGGACAGGGCTTGGGGCAATCAGCCCCAGCATTTT CASSAGDRAWGNQPQHF
TRBD2 TRBJ2-7 . TRBV7-9 TGTGCCAGCAGCTTAAGAACTAGCGGGAGTTACGAGCAGTACTTC CASSLRTSGSYEQYF
. TRBJ2-3 . TRBV7-9 TGTGCCAGCAGCTTCAGTTCAGATACGCAGTATTTT CASSFSSDTQYF
. TRBJ1-4 once TRBV19 TGTGCCAGTAGTATTGTATGGAGGGGTACGGACGAAAAACTGTTTTTT CASSIVWRGTDEKLFF
. TRBJ1-1 few TRBV30 TGTGCCTGGGCACGAGGGAACACTGAAGCTTTCTTT CAWARGNTEAFF
. TRBJ1-6 once TRBV5-6 TGTGCCAGCAGCTTGGGGGCAGCTGAAGGATATTCACCCCTCCACTTT CASSLGAAEGYSPLHF
TRBD1 TRBJ1-1 . TRBV7-9 TGTGCCAGCACCCTCGGGGGACAGGGAGGTACTGAAGCTTTCTTT CASTLGGQGGTEAFF
. TRBJ1-2 . TRBV5-1 TGCGCCAGCACCCCCGACAGACGTAACTATGGCTACACCTTC CASTPDRRNYGYTF
. TRBJ1-5 . TRBV2 TGTGCCAGCAGTGCGACCGTCCTATCCCAGCATTTT CASSATVLSQHF
. TRBJ2-6 . TRBV6-5 TGTGCCAGCAGTGGGGGTGGGGCCAACGTCCTGACTTTC CASSGGGANVLTF
. TRBJ2-3 . TRBV18 TGTGCCAGCTCACCAGGACGGGACGGCTTCACAGATACGCAGTATTTT CASSPGRDGFTDTQYF
. TRBJ2-6 . TRBV28 TGTGCCAGCAGTGGAAGGATCGCCGGGGCCAACGTCCTGACTTTC CASSGRIAGANVLTF
. TRBJ1-5 . TRBV10-3 TGTGCCACCGCGGACACAGATCAGCCCCAGCATTTT CATADTDQPQHF
. TRBJ1-2 . TRBV15 TGTGCCACCAGCAGAGATTTAAACAATGAGTATGGCTACACCTTC CATSRDLNNEYGYTF